These T cell receptor beta chains were read from a single sample in a study of shared clonotypes between healthy human individuals. TCRdb's copy holds only in-frame clones and misses some; the assay was immunoSEQ multiplex PCR. Here the sample spans just over 2,000,000 clones, approximately 95% being singletons. Sequencing was done on a sample of naive CD4+ T cells sorted from blood. Receptors originate from a young man in good health. CDR3s include the opening cysteine and the closing phenylalanine or tryptophan.

j_call | v_call | cdr3_aa
TRBJ2-2 | TRBV2 | CASSLGVVSTGELFF
TRBJ2-3 | TRBV5-4 | CASSFRASGSRDTQYF
TRBJ1-2 | TRBV6-5 | CASSPPKGANYGYTF
TRBJ2-5 | TRBV2 | CASSELIGLGGQETQYF
TRBJ1-4 | TRBV18 | CASSPRQGSGEKLFF
TRBJ2-7 | TRBV7-2 | CASSLAAGGPSEQYF
TRBJ1-3 | TRBV27 | CASKVNSGNTIYF
TRBJ2-1 | TRBV10-3 | CAISESRDRQFF
TRBJ2-6 | TRBV18 | CASSPGQGRSGANVLTF
TRBJ1-2 | TRBV28 | CASSPQDRVYGYTF
TRBJ2-5 | TRBV6-5 | CASSPTTGGGETQYF
TRBJ2-1 | TRBV29-1 | CSVDEARANEQFF
TRBJ2-3 | TRBV29-1 | CSAIEREQTDTQYF
TRBJ2-6 | TRBV7-2 | CASSPLGREQVLTF
TRBJ2-3 | TRBV2 | CASRRLAGVLDTQYF
TRBJ2-7 | TRBV18 | CASSPGTAEQYF
TRBJ1-3 | TRBV18 | CASSPPGGLNGNTIYF
TRBJ2-5 | TRBV5-1 | CASSKRGSGETQYF
TRBJ1-5 | TRBV5-1 | CASKGSPGSNQPQHF
TRBJ1-1 | TRBV9 | CASSVDMESEAFF
TRBJ1-6 | TRBV30 | CAWSAGQLNSPLHF
TRBJ2-7 | TRBV5-4 | CASSWGTGGFYEQYF
TRBJ2-2 | TRBV7-3 | CASSLNGRDRANTGELFF
TRBJ2-1 | TRBV7-2 | CASSFRASGDNEQFF
TRBJ1-3 | TRBV10-3 | CAITAGAFSGNTIYF
TRBJ1-1 | TRBV6-5 | CASRRRTDNTEAFF
TRBJ2-7 | TRBV5-1 | CAGHLRQTGSSYEQYF
TRBJ2-2 | TRBV7-2 | CASSFTSGMTGELFF
TRBJ1-2 | TRBV7-2 | CASRLPTNYGYTF
TRBJ2-1 | TRBV11-2 | CASSDLAGGNGEQFF
TRBJ1-5 | TRBV18 | CASSPPPGTAEPQHF
TRBJ2-1 | TRBV13 | CASSVGAVRYYNEQFF
TRBJ1-6 | TRBV10-2 | CASSGGGALGRVSPLHF
TRBJ2-7 | TRBV10-3 | CAILAGSSYEQYF
TRBJ2-7 | TRBV6-1 | CASRSSALYEQYF
TRBJ2-1 | TRBV6-5 | CASSSPRTQFGEQFF
TRBJ2-7 | TRBV28 | CASSGGTDYYEQYF
TRBJ2-3 | TRBV9 | CASSVGQTSGTDTQYF
TRBJ2-7 | TRBV5-1 | CASSPTGLAQYEQYF
TRBJ2-1 | TRBV4-3 | CASSQASLAGGINNEQFF
TRBJ2-5 | TRBV6-5 | CASSYSTALLQETQYF
TRBJ2-3 | TRBV5-1 | CASSGRTSGSTDTQYF
TRBJ1-2 | TRBV6-6 | CASKEDVMGYTF
TRBJ2-1 | TRBV7-2 | CASSRTQGYNEQFF
TRBJ1-5 | TRBV5-1 | CASSLGTNQPQHF
TRBJ2-7 | TRBV5-1 | CASSLGDRGDEQYF
TRBJ1-5 | TRBV18 | CASSDSNQPQHF
TRBJ2-5 | TRBV29-1 | CSIGLAGETQYF
TRBJ1-3 | TRBV7-9 | CASSFTQGALNTIYF
TRBJ2-3 | TRBV7-8 | CASSLTSGIVPDTQYF
TRBJ2-6 | TRBV18 | CASSPPFGSGSGTSGANVLTF
TRBJ1-2 | TRBV7-3 | CASSETGAGGGYTF
TRBJ1-4 | TRBV28 | CASTRGRATNEKLFF
TRBJ1-3 | TRBV5-1 | CASSMGRTGDSGNTIYF